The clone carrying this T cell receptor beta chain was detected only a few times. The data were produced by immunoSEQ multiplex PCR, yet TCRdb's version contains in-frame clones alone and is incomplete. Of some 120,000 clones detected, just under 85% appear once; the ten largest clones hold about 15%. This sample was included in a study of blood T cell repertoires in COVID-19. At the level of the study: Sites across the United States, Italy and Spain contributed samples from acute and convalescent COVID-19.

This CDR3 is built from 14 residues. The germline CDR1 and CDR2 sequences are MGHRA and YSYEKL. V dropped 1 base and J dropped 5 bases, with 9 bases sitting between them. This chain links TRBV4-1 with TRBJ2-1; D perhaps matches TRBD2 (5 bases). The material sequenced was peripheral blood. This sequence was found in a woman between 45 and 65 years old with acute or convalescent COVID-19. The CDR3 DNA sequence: TGCGCCAGCAGCCAAGTTAGACTAAACAATGAGCAGTTCTTC. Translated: CASSQVRLNNEQFF.